This is a list of T cell receptor beta chains from one sample in a study of siplizumab effects on memory and regulatory T cells. Some clones are missing from TCRdb's copy, which holds only in-frame ones; the method was immunoSEQ multiplex PCR. The sample lists about 80,000 clones, over 90% occurring once. Sequencing was done on a sample of CD8+ T cells sorted from blood. The receptors derive from a human donor in good health. CDR3s include the opening cysteine and the closing phenylalanine or tryptophan. D genes are given only for firm matches. Clone size is given for some rows only: seen once, a few or many times, or a class if the clone is expanded.

abundance	v_gene	d_gene	j_gene	CDR3aa	CDR3nt
few	TRBV4-1	NA	TRBJ2-2	CASSQDGDGELFF	TGCGCCAGCAGCCAAGATGGGGACGGGGAGCTGTTTTTT
few	TRBV19	TRBD1	TRBJ2-7	CASSAGQDYYEQYF	TGTGCCAGTAGTGCCGGACAGGATTACTACGAGCAGTACTTC
NA	TRBV27	NA	TRBJ2-7	CASSHGTTYEQYF	TGTGCCAGCAGTCACGGGACAACCTACGAGCAGTACTTC
NA	TRBV29-1	TRBD2	TRBJ2-3	CSVEGLAGDTDTQYF	TGCAGCGTTGAAGGACTAGCGGGCGACACAGATACGCAGTATTTT
NA	TRBV9	TRBD2	TRBJ2-2	CASSSGLAGTPGELFF	TGTGCCAGCAGCTCAGGACTAGCGGGTACCCCCGGGGAGCTGTTTTTT
NA	TRBV19	NA	TRBJ2-1	CASSILGGEQFF	TGTGCCAGTAGTATCCTAGGGGGTGAGCAGTTCTTC
NA	TRBV5-4	NA	TRBJ2-7	CASSQGLNYEQYF	TGTGCCAGCAGCCAAGGACTAAACTACGAGCAGTACTTC
once	TRBV25-1	NA	TRBJ1-3	CASSPESGNTIYF	TGTGCCAGCTCTCCGGAGTCTGGAAACACCATATATTTT
NA	TRBV5-5	NA	TRBJ2-7	CASSLQQREQYF	TGTGCCAGCAGCTTGCAACAACGCGAGCAGTACTTC
NA	TRBV4-1	TRBD1	TRBJ2-7	CASSQKQGVGGEQYF	TGCGCCAGCAGCCAAAAACAGGGGGTAGGGGGGGAGCAGTACTTC
once	TRBV5-1	TRBD2	TRBJ2-7	CASSLGTSGYEQYF	TGCGCCAGCAGCTTGGGGACTAGCGGGTACGAGCAGTACTTC
NA	TRBV28	NA	TRBJ2-5	CASSQTISETQETQYF	TGTGCCAGCAGTCAAACGATATCGGAGACCCAAGAGACCCAGTACTTC
NA	TRBV4-1	NA	TRBJ1-5	CASSQSQMSNQPQHF	TGCGCCAGCAGCCAATCACAGATGTCCAATCAGCCCCAGCATTTT
NA	TRBV5-1	TRBD2	TRBJ2-3	CASSPTSGSGTDTQYF	TGCGCCAGCAGCCCGACTAGCGGGAGTGGCACAGATACGCAGTATTTT
NA	TRBV21-1	NA	TRBJ1-1	CASSTLQGYTEAFF	TGTGCCAGCAGCACCCTACAGGGGTACACTGAAGCTTTCTTT
NA	TRBV4-2	NA	TRBJ1-5	CASSQDDRGSGNQPQHF	TGTGCCAGCAGCCAAGATGATAGGGGCTCGGGCAATCAGCCCCAGCATTTT
NA	TRBV10-3	NA	TRBJ1-2	CAISESNLGDYGYTF	TGTGCCATCAGTGAGTCGAACCTAGGGGACTATGGCTACACCTTC
NA	TRBV9	TRBD2	TRBJ2-1	CASSVDAGGSYNEQFF	TGTGCCAGCAGCGTAGATGCGGGAGGGTCCTACAATGAGCAGTTCTTC
NA	TRBV5-8	NA	TRBJ2-5	CASSPGETQYF	TGTGCCAGCAGCCCCGGGGAGACCCAGTACTTC
NA	TRBV19	NA	TRBJ1-2	CASSPGAYGYTF	TGTGCCAGTAGTCCGGGTGCCTATGGCTACACCTTC
NA	TRBV29-1	NA	TRBJ2-6	CSALGGGYAGANVLTF	TGCAGCGCTCTGGGTGGGGGTTATGCTGGGGCCAACGTCCTGACTTTC
NA	TRBV5-1	NA	TRBJ1-1	CASRGTEAFF	TGCGCCAGCCGGGGAACTGAAGCTTTCTTT
NA	TRBV27	TRBD2	TRBJ2-7	CASSSSTSGTSYEQYF	TGTGCCAGCAGTTCATCCACTAGCGGGACCTCCTACGAGCAGTACTTC
NA	TRBV6-1	NA	TRBJ2-1	CASSDVRAFF	TGTGCCAGCAGTGACGTAAGGGCGTTCTTC
NA	TRBV7-9	NA	TRBJ2-1	CASSLADLYNEQFF	TGTGCCAGCAGCTTAGCGGACCTCTACAATGAGCAGTTCTTC
once	TRBV13	NA	TRBJ2-3	CASSLGAPRSDTQYF	TGTGCCAGCAGCTTAGGAGCGCCCAGATCAGATACGCAGTATTTT
NA	TRBV7-9	NA	TRBJ2-5	CASSPRQVSETQYF	TGTGCCAGCAGCCCCCGACAGGTATCGGAGACCCAGTACTTC
NA	TRBV11-3	NA	TRBJ2-5	CASSLGGETQETQYF	TGTGCCAGCAGCTTAGGAGGGGAGACTCAAGAGACCCAGTACTTC
once	TRBV27	TRBD1	TRBJ2-7	CASGQGGTYEQYF	TGTGCCAGCGGACAGGGGGGGACCTACGAGCAGTACTTC
NA	TRBV6-6	TRBD2	TRBJ2-7	CASSYPKRDSYEQYF	TGTGCCAGCAGTTACCCGAAGCGGGATAGCTACGAGCAGTACTTC
NA	TRBV11-2	TRBD2	TRBJ2-2	CASSEGLAGSLVSGELFF	TGTGCCAGCAGCGAAGGACTAGCGGGTTCCTTGGTGTCCGGGGAGCTGTTTTTT
NA	TRBV6-1	NA	TRBJ2-7	CASSERSGSYEQYF	TGTGCCAGCAGTGAACGGTCCGGTTCCTACGAGCAGTACTTC
NA	TRBV7-8	NA	TRBJ2-1	CASSLVGGTMTSYNEQFF	TGTGCCAGCAGCTTAGTTGGCGGGACCATGACCTCCTACAATGAGCAGTTCTTC
medium-sized	TRBV2	NA	TRBJ2-2	CASRSFEVPTGELFF	TGTGCCAGCAGGAGCTTTGAGGTACCCACCGGGGAGCTGTTTTTT
NA	TRBV29-1	NA	TRBJ2-7	CSVEDRGYEQYF	TGCAGCGTTGAAGATAGGGGCTACGAGCAGTACTTC
once	TRBV13	NA	TRBJ1-1	CASSPDQYTEAFF	TGTGCCAGCAGCCCGGACCAATACACTGAAGCTTTCTTT
NA	TRBV19	TRBD1	TRBJ2-7	CASSGIAPGQALYEQYF	TGTGCCAGTAGTGGAATTGCACCGGGACAGGCACTATACGAGCAGTACTTC
NA	TRBV9	NA	TRBJ2-3	CASSVAGRRPSTDTQYF	TGTGCCAGCAGCGTAGCTGGGCGCCGACCTAGCACAGATACGCAGTATTTT
NA	TRBV7-9	NA	TRBJ1-2	CASSSAPVYYGYTF	TGTGCCAGCAGCTCCGCACCCGTGTACTATGGCTACACCTTC
NA	TRBV7-3	TRBD1	TRBJ1-2	CASSSWTGVDYGYTF	TGTGCCAGCAGCTCTTGGACAGGGGTAGACTATGGCTACACCTTC
NA	TRBV28	TRBD1	TRBJ2-3	CASSSKRTGGSEKDTQYF	TGTGCCAGCAGTTCAAAACGGACAGGGGGCTCAGAAAAAGATACGCAGTATTTT